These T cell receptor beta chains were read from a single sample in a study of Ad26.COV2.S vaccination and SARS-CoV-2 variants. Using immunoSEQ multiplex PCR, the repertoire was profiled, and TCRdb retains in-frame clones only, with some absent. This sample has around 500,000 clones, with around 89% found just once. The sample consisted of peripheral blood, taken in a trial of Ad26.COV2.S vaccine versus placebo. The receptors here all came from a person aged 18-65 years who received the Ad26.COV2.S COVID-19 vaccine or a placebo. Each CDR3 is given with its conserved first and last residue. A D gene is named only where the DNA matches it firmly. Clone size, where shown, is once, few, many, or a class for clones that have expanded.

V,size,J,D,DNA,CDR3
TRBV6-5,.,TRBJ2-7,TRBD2,TGTGCCAGCAGGGGACTAGCGGAGAGCTCCTACGAGCAGTACTTC,CASRGLAESSYEQYF
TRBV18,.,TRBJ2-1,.,TGTGCCAGCTCACTAGTTCTGTGGGGACATGAGCAGTTCTTC,CASSLVLWGHEQFF
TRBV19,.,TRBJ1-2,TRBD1,TGTGCCAGTTCCTCCCTCCCCGAATCAGGGGGCTATGGCTACACCTTC,CASSSLPESGGYGYTF
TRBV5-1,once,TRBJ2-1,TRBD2,TGCGCCAGCAGCCCCGGGGGGACTAGCGGGGGTGATGAGCAGTTCTTC,CASSPGGTSGGDEQFF
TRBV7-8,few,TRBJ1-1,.,TGTGCCAGCAGCTCCAATGAAATGACGGAGACTGAAGCTTTCTTT,CASSSNEMTETEAFF
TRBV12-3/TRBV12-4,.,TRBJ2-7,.,TGTGCCAGCAGTTTCGGGACCGGAGGCGAGCAGTACTTC,CASSFGTGGEQYF
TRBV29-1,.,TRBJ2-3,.,TGCAGCGTAACTAGCTTCAGCACAGATACGCAGTATTTT,CSVTSFSTDTQYF
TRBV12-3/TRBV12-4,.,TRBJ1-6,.,TGTGCCAGCAGTACAGGGAATTCACCCCTCCACTTT,CASSTGNSPLHF
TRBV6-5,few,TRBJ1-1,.,TGTGCCAGCAGGCCTACAGAGAACACTGAAGCTTTCTTT,CASRPTENTEAFF
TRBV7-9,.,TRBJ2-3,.,TGTGCCAGCAGCTGGGGGGTAGCGGCAGATACGCAGTATTTT,CASSWGVAADTQYF
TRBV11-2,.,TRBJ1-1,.,TGTGCCAGCAGCTTGCAGACAGTCATGAACACTGAAGCTTTCTTT,CASSLQTVMNTEAFF
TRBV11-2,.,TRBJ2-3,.,TGTGCCAGCAGCCCGGGACGGCCTCTCCACCTTGTCTCAGATACGCAGTATTTT,CASSPGRPLHLVSDTQYF
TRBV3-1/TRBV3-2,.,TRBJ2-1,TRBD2,TGTGCCAGCAGCCTTTCCGCGGGGGGCTACTACAATGAGCAGTTCTTC,CASSLSAGGYYNEQFF
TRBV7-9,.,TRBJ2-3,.,TGTGCCAGCAGCCTTAGCGGTCCTGTCACAGATACGCAGTATTTT,CASSLSGPVTDTQYF
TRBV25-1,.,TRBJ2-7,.,TGTGCCAGCAGTGACCCCGGCAGCTCCTACGAGCAGTACTTC,CASSDPGSSYEQYF
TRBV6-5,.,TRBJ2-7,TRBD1,TGTGCCAGCAGTTCCCCGGGACAGGGGAGGTACGAGCAGTACTTC,CASSSPGQGRYEQYF
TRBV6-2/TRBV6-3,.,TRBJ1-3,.,TGTGCCAGCAGTCTGACTGGAAACACCATATATTTT,CASSLTGNTIYF
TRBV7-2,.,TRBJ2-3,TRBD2,TGTGCCAGCAGCTTAGCGCTAACTAGCGGGGGTAGCACAGATACGCAGTATTTT,CASSLALTSGGSTDTQYF
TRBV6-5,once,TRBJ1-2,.,TGTGCCAGCAGTTACCTAGGGGGAGGTGGCTACACCTTC,CASSYLGGGGYTF
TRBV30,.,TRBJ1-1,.,TGTGCCTGGAATTATGTCGAGAACACTGAAGCTTTCTTT,CAWNYVENTEAFF
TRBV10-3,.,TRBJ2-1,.,TGTGCCATCAGTGCCCAGGAGTCTTCCTATGAGCAGTTCTTC,CAISAQESSYEQFF
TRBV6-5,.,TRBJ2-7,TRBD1,TGTGCCAGCAGCCGACCGGGACAGGGTTACCACGAGCAGTACTTC,CASSRPGQGYHEQYF
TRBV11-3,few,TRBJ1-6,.,TGTGCCAGCAGCTTCGGCGGGGGTTCACCCCTCCACTTT,CASSFGGGSPLHF
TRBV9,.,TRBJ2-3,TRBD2,TGTGCCAGCAGCGTAGTCGGGAGGGGGACAGATACGCAGTATTTT,CASSVVGRGTDTQYF
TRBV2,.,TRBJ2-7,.,TGTGCCAGCAGCGTCTTACCCGGGACGGTCTCCTACGAGCAGTACTTC,CASSVLPGTVSYEQYF
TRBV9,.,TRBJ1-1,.,TGTGCCAGCAGCGAGGGGGACACTGAAGCTTTCTTT,CASSEGDTEAFF
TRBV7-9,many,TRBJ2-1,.,TGTGCCAGCAGCCGACAGGGAGGGCTAAATGAGCAGTTCTTC,CASSRQGGLNEQFF
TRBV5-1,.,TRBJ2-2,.,TGCGCCAGCAGCAGACTGGACGTGAACACCGGGGAGCTGTTTTTT,CASSRLDVNTGELFF
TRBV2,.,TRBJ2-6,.,TGTGCCAGCAGTGAAGCCCGGGGCGCGGCCAACGTCCTGACTTTC,CASSEARGAANVLTF
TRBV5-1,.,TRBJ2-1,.,TGCGCCAGCAGTCATCAGGGAGTTGAGCAGTTCTTC,CASSHQGVEQFF
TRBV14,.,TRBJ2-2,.,TGTGCCAGCAGCTGGGCAAACGGGGCCACCGGGGAGCTGTTTTTT,CASSWANGATGELFF
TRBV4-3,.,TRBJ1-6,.,TGCGCCAGCAGCCATGACCAGGGAAGAGGGAGTTCCTATAATTCACCCCTCCACTTT,CASSHDQGRGSSYNSPLHF
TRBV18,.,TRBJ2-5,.,TGTGCCAGCTCACCTCTCGGCGGGAACCAAGAGACCCAGTACTTC,CASSPLGGNQETQYF
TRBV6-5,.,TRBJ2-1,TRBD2,TGTGCCAGCAGTTACTCGAAGGCTAGCGGGATCGATGAGCAGTTCTTC,CASSYSKASGIDEQFF
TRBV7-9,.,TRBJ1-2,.,TGTGCCAGCAGCTTAGGACGGGCTTACTATGGCTACACCTTC,CASSLGRAYYGYTF
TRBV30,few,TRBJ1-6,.,TGTGCCTGGAGCGAGGGCTTTAATTCACCCCTCCACTTT,CAWSEGFNSPLHF
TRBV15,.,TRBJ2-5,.,TGTGCCACCAGCCCCGTCACTAGCTCGCTACCCCTTGCGGAGACCCAGTACTTC,CATSPVTSSLPLAETQYF
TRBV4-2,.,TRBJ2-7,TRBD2,TGTGCCAGCAGCCAAGGACTAGCGGCTCCCTACGAGCAGTACTTC,CASSQGLAAPYEQYF
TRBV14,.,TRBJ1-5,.,TGTGCCAGCAGCCAAGCCGGGTCCGGGCAGCCCCAGCATTTT,CASSQAGSGQPQHF
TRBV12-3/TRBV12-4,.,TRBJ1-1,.,TGTGCCAGCAGTTTATGGGGGAACACTGAAGCTTTCTTT,CASSLWGNTEAFF
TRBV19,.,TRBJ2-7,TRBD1,TGTGCCAGTAGGAAACAGGGGGCAACCTACGAGCAGTACTTC,CASRKQGATYEQYF
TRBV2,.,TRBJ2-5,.,TGTGCCAGCAGTGTGCGGGGTAGCGTGGAGACCCAGTACTTC,CASSVRGSVETQYF
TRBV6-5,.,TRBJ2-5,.,TGTGCCAGCAGCCCCGTGGGGGGCATAGAGACCCAGTACTTC,CASSPVGGIETQYF
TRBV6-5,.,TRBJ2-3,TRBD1,TGTGCCAGCAGTCCAGGGACAGGGACTTCAGATACGCAGTATTTT,CASSPGTGTSDTQYF
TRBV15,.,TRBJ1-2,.,TGTGCCACCAGCAGAGTGGGGAGTTATGGCTACACCTTC,CATSRVGSYGYTF
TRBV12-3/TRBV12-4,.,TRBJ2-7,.,TGTGCCAGCAGGAACACCGGTTCCTACGAGCAGTACTTC,CASRNTGSYEQYF
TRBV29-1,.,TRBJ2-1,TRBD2,TGCAGCGTTGAAGAGCGGGAGGAGGGTGAGCAGTTCTTC,CSVEEREEGEQFF
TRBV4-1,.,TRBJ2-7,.,TGCGCCAGCAGCCAAGATCGGGTTGACAGTTGGGACTCCTACGAGCAGTACTTC,CASSQDRVDSWDSYEQYF
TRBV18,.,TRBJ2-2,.,TGTGCCAGCTCACACACGGACGGTGACGAAACCGGGGAGCTGTTTTTT,CASSHTDGDETGELFF
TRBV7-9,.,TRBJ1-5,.,TGTGCCAGCAGCTTAGCCGCGGGGGTTGGCCAGCCCCAGCATTTT,CASSLAAGVGQPQHF
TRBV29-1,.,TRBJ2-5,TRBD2,TGCACAACCTTAAACCCGGGACTACCCCTTGGAGAGACCCAGTACTTC,CTTLNPGLPLGETQYF
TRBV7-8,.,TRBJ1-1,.,TGTGCCAGCAGCTTAAATAGAGGGGGGATCACTGAAGCTTTCTTT,CASSLNRGGITEAFF
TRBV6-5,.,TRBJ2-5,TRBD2,TGTGCCAGCAGTTACGGGACTAGCGGGTCGGAGACCCAGTACTTC,CASSYGTSGSETQYF
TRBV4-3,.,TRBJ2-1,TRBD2,TGCGCCAGCAGCCGAGAGCGGGATCCCTACAATGAGCAGTTCTTC,CASSRERDPYNEQFF
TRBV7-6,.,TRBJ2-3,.,TGTGCCAGCAGCCGTACAGATACGCAGTATTTT,CASSRTDTQYF
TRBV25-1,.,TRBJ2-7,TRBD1,TGTGCCAGCAGCGGGACAGCAGATTCCTACGAGCAGTACTTC,CASSGTADSYEQYF
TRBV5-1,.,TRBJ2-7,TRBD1,TGCGCCAGCAGCGGCCGGGACAGGCGCTACGAGCAGTACTTC,CASSGRDRRYEQYF
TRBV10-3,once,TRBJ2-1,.,TGTGCCATCAGTGCAACAGGGAGCTCCTACAATGAGCAGTTCTTC,CAISATGSSYNEQFF
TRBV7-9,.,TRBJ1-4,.,TGTGCCAGCAGCTTAGGCGGTGGGGGAACTAATGAAAAACTGTTTTTT,CASSLGGGGTNEKLFF